The 24 T cell receptor beta chains given below trace back to one sample, sequenced in a study of cytomegalovirus exposure and HLA in healthy donors. Primers: 60 Vbeta forward and 13 Jbeta reverse. Only in-frame clones appear in the TCRdb table, and some are missing; sequencing was by immunoSEQ multiplex PCR. Here the sample spans about 270,000 clones, roughly two thirds being singletons. Sample: PBMCs. These receptors were taken from a female donor in good health and CMV-seronegative.

The rearrangement links TRBV4-1 to TRBJ1-4, with 9 bases matching TRBD1. Trimming removed 1 base from V and 10 bases from J; junction bases left unmatched: 4. The CDR3 contains 14 residues. Germline V lookup: CDR1 MGHRA, CDR2 YSYEKL. The CDR3 is CASSQVGDRAKLFF. CDR3 sequence (DNA): TGCGCCAGCAGCCAAGTCGGGGACAGGGCAAAACTGTTTTTT.

CDR3 amino acids: CASSHSGTGGTEKLFF. As DNA, the CDR3 is TGCGCCAGCAGCCACTCCGGGACAGGGGGTACTGAAAAACTGTTTTTT. The rearrangement joins TRBV4-1 to TRBJ1-4; TRBD1 agrees at 11 bases. The CDR3 sequence is 16 residues long. Trimming took 3 bases from V and 7 from J; bases not matched to a gene: 7. CDR1 and CDR2 from the germline V gene are MGHRA and YSYEKL.

The rearrangement joins TRBV19 to TRBJ2-5, with 14 bases fitting TRBD2. From germline, CDR1 is LNHDA and CDR2 SQIVND (reference sequence). The CDR3 contains 18 residues. Trimming cost V 5 bases and J 0 bases; bases outside gene matches: 8. The CDR3 spells CASSSGTSGRIYQETQYF. The CDR3, as DNA: TGTGCCAGTAGTTCCGGGACTAGCGGGAGAATATACCAAGAGACCCAGTACTTC.

This clone came up a few times. The V call is TRBV7-9, the J call TRBJ1-4; 7 bases are a match to TRBD1. The V segment lost 5 bases and the J segment 7 bases; nucleotides outside the gene matches: 7. The CDR3 covers 14 residues. From germline, CDR1 is SEHNR and CDR2 FQNEAQ (reference sequence). The CDR3 sequence is CASSPTGYSEKLFF. In nucleotides, the CDR3 is TGTGCCAGCAGCCCGACAGGGTACAGTGAAAAACTGTTTTTT.

The chain couples TRBV20-1 to TRBJ2-7; D is unresolved. With 3 bases removed from V and 3 bases from J, the gap between germline ends came to 6 bases. The CDR3 runs to 11 residues. The germline V gene has CDR1 DFQATT and CDR2 SNEGSKA (reference sequence). The DNA for the CDR3 is TGCAGTGCTAGCCAGTTCTACGAGCAGTACTTC. This encodes CSASQFYEQYF.

V usage is TRBV5-5 and J usage is TRBJ1-5; TRBD1 matches 8 bases. CDR1 and CDR2 (germline): SGHKS, YYEKEE (reference sequence). This CDR3 region has 15 residues. The ends lost 4 bases at V and 6 bases at J; junction bases unmatched: 9. CDR3 sequence reads: CASSAPGTGLQPQHF. Here the CDR3 DNA reads TGTGCCAGCAGCGCCCCCGGGACAGGCCTTCAGCCCCAGCATTTT. The complete variable domain, with remaining parts taken from reference TRBV5-5 and TRBJ1-5, reads DAGVTQSPTHLIKTRGQQVTLRCSPISGHKSVSWYQQVLGQGPQFIFQYYEKEERGRGNFPDRFSARQFPNYSSELNVNALLLGDSALYLCASSAPGTGLQPQHFGDGTRLSIL.

This clone was seen only a few times. CDR3 protein: CASSLVRETQYF. CDR3 DNA: TGTGCCAGCAGCTTAGTACGGGAGACCCAGTACTTC. The chain recombines TRBV7-6 with TRBJ2-5; the D is unclear. V was cut by 1 base and J by 5 bases, with 5 bases left in between. The CDR3 contains 12 residues. Germline CDR1 reads SGHVS; CDR2 reads FNYEAQ. The entire variable domain, with the rest obtained from reference TRBV7-6 and TRBJ2-5, is as follows: GAGVSQSPRYKVTKRGQDVALRCDPISGHVSLYWYRQALGQGPEFLTYFNYEAQQDKSGLPNDRFSAERPEGSISTLTIQRTEQRDSAMYRCASSLVRETQYFGPGTRLLVL.

This clone was observed a single time. The J gene is TRBJ2-3, the V gene TRBV5-1, with TRBD2 as a possible D gene (6 bases). In germline, CDR1 is SGHRS, CDR2 YFSETQ. The CDR3 sequence is 16 residues long. Trimming took off 0 bases at V and 4 bases at J, with 15 bases between the two ends. CDR3 protein: CASSLEHGSPPDTQYF. Written as DNA, the CDR3 is TGCGCCAGCAGCTTGGAGCACGGGAGTCCCCCAGATACGCAGTATTTT.

The chain employs TRBV5-4 and TRBJ1-1; D is unclear. Germline V lookup: CDR1 SGHNT, CDR2 YYREEE (reference sequence). The ends were cut back, 4 bases at V and 6 bases at J, with 22 bases in the middle. This CDR3 contains 16 residues. CDR3 coding DNA: TGTGCCAGCAGCCCCGCAGTGGTGGGCGCTGGCGCTGAAGCTTTCTTT. Translated: CASSPAVVGAGAEAFF.

The chain joins TRBV30 to TRBJ1-4, with D possibly matching TRBD1 (5 bases). The CDR3 extends over 18 amino acids. Germline V CDR1 and CDR2: GTSNPN, SVGIG (reference sequence). V was shortened by 2 bases and J by 8 bases, with 27 bases between the two germline ends. This CDR3 reads CAWSPTAGTVTWREKLFF. In nucleotides, the CDR3 is TGTGCCTGGAGTCCTACGGCAGGGACTGTGACTTGGAGGGAAAAACTGTTTTTT.

This clone was found a few times. The CDR3 sequence is CASSKVQGWAEAFF. The CDR3 DNA is TGTGCCAGTAGTAAGGTACAGGGTTGGGCTGAAGCTTTCTTT. The chain links TRBV19 to TRBJ1-1, with D tentatively TRBD1 (6 bases). This CDR3 contains 14 residues. V was trimmed by 4 bases and J by 6 bases, leaving 15 bases between them. The germline V gene encodes CDR1 LNHDA and CDR2 SQIVND (reference sequence). The whole variable domain, filled in from reference TRBV19 and TRBJ1-1, reads DGGITQSPKYLFRKEGQNVTLSCEQNLNHDAMYWYRQDPGQGLRLIYYSQIVNDFQKGDIAEGYSVSREKKESFPLTVTSAQKNPTAFYLCASSKVQGWAEAFFGQGTRLTVV.

This chain connects TRBV19 to TRBJ2-7; a weak D match, TRBD1 (6 bases). Germline assignment: CDR1 LNHDA and CDR2 SQIVND (reference sequence). The CDR3 runs 16 residues. Between the trimmed V and J ends, which lost 3 bases and 7 bases, there was a span of 22 bases. The DNA for the CDR3 is TGTGCCAGTAGTATCGAGGGACACACTATGGGACGGGAGCAGTACTTC. Amino acid sequence: CASSIEGHTMGREQYF.

This chain uses TRBV27 with TRBJ2-1, with D possibly being TRBD2 (6 bases). The CDR3 is 15 residues long. Trimming shortened V by 3 bases and J by 0 bases, and 9 bases separated the two germline ends. Germline CDR1 is MNHEY and CDR2 is SMNVEV (reference sequence). CDR3 amino acids: CASSFYGSSYNEQFF. DNA for the CDR3: TGTGCCAGCAGTTTTTACGGGAGCTCCTACAATGAGCAGTTCTTC.

This chain links TRBV25-1 with TRBJ2-7; tentative D call: TRBD2 (6 bases). V dropped 6 bases and J dropped 3 bases, with 18 bases sitting between them. CDR1 and CDR2 (germline): MGHDK, SYGVNS. CDR3 length: 15 residues. The CDR3 loop is CASSADRQGGYEQYF. CDR3 DNA sequence: TGTGCCAGCAGCGCCGACCGGCAGGGAGGCTACGAGCAGTACTTC.

With regard to this clone: Mismatch with germline at one junction end may stem from a read error. V is TRBV7-9 and J is TRBJ2-3; 7 bases map to TRBD2. This CDR3 has 17 amino acids. CDR1 and CDR2 from the germline V gene are SEHNR and FQNEAQ (reference sequence). The CDR3 protein is CASSLEGGGTVWDYTNF. CDR3 DNA: TGTGCCAGCAGCTTAGAGGGAGGTGGTACAGTTTGGGACTATACTAATTTT.

The chain joins TRBV11-2 to TRBJ1-4; D not certain. Trimming pared 4 bases from V and 8 bases from J, leaving 8 bases between. The CDR3 runs to 12 residues. Looked up from germline, CDR1 is SGHAT and CDR2 is FQNNGV. CDR3 sequence: CASSSLKEKLFF. CDR3 coding DNA: TGTGCCAGCAGCTCACTCAAGGAAAAACTGTTTTTT.

V and J are TRBV30 and TRBJ1-2, with D unresolved. The CDR3 runs to 12 residues. V shed 0 bases and J shed 4 bases, with 6 bases lying between them. Looked up from germline, CDR1 is GTSNPN and CDR2 is SVGIG (reference sequence). In DNA form, the CDR3 reads TGTGCCTGGAGTGTACTGGTCTATGGCTACACCTTC. Translating gives CAWSVLVYGYTF.

The V gene is TRBV19, the J gene TRBJ1-5, with a possible D match to TRBD1 (6 bases). Trimming stripped 8 bases from V and 5 bases from J, with 10 bases between. The V gene's germline CDR1 is LNHDA and CDR2 SQIVND (reference sequence). This CDR3 is 12 amino acids long. The CDR3 sequence is CASVKGDQPQHF. DNA of the CDR3: TGTGCCAGTGTAAAGGGGGATCAGCCCCAGCATTTT.

The chain carries TRBV4-1 and TRBJ1-2, with 8 nucleotides matching TRBD1. This CDR3 is 15 amino acids long. Looked up from germline, CDR1 is MGHRA and CDR2 is YSYEKL. The junction had 11 bases not matched to a gene; V was cut back by 4 bases and J by 7 bases. The CDR3 is CASSRTGGPIVGYTF. The CDR3 DNA reads as TGCGCCAGCAGCCGAACAGGGGGACCGATTGTTGGCTACACCTTC.

V and J are TRBV7-9 and TRBJ1-2; 7 nucleotides agree with TRBD1. This CDR3 has 15 amino acids. J lost 2 bases, V lost 5 bases, and 8 bases had no gene match. CDR1 SEHNR and CDR2 FQNEAQ come from the germline V gene (reference sequence). The CDR3 DNA is TGTGCCAGCAGCCGACCGGGACAGCCGAACTATGGCTACACCTTC. Protein sequence: CASSRPGQPNYGYTF.

Only one count was recorded for this clone. A read error may produce the germline difference seen at one junction end. CDR3 sequence (DNA): TGTGCCATCAGTGAGGTGCAGGGCTCCTACGGGCAGTACTTC. Translated: CAISEVQGSYGQYF. The chain links TRBV10-3 to TRBJ2-7, with D maybe TRBD1 (5 bases). CDR1 ENHRY and CDR2 SYGVKD come from the germline V gene. This CDR3 is 14 amino acids long.

For this clone: The sample contains more than one DNA sequence encoding this CDR3. This sequence joins TRBV5-1 and TRBJ2-1; possibly TRBD2 for D (5 bases). Germline assignment: CDR1 SGHRS and CDR2 YFSETQ. The CDR3 loop spans 16 amino acids. V was clipped by 0 bases and J by 3 bases, with 13 bases between them. Here the CDR3 reads CASSLGLAGIYNEQFF. DNA of the CDR3: TGCGCCAGCAGCTTGGGGCTAGCAGGTATCTACAATGAGCAGTTCTTC.

The genes are TRBV10-3 and TRBJ2-1; D perhaps matches TRBD2 (5 bases). The CDR3 has 15 amino acids. V lost 7 bases, J lost 7 bases, and 20 bases lay in between. The germline CDR1 and CDR2 sequences are ENHRY and SYGVKD. CDR3 DNA sequence: TGTGCCATCACCGAGACTAAAGCAAGTAGAAATGAGCAGTTCTTC. Translated: CAITETKASRNEQFF.

The chain is built from TRBV27 and TRBJ1-2; D perhaps matches TRBD1 (6 bases). The CDR3 extends over 13 amino acids. Deletions cut 4 bases from V and 5 bases from J, with 11 bases between. From germline, CDR1 is MNHEY and CDR2 SMNVEV (reference sequence). The CDR3 DNA reads as TGTGCCAGCAGTTCCACAGGGCGGTATGGCTACACCTTC. This translates into CASSSTGRYGYTF.